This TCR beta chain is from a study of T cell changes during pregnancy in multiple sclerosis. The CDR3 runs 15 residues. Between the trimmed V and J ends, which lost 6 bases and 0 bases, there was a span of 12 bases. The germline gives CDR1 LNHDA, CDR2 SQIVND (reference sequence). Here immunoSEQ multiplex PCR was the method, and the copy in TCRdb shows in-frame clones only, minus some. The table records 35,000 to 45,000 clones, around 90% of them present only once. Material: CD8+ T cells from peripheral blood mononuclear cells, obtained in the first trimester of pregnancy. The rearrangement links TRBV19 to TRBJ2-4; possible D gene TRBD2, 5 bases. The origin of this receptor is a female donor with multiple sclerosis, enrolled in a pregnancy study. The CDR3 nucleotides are TGTGCCAGTAGGGAGGACGGACTAGCCAAAAACATTCAGTACTTC. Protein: CASREDGLAKNIQYF.